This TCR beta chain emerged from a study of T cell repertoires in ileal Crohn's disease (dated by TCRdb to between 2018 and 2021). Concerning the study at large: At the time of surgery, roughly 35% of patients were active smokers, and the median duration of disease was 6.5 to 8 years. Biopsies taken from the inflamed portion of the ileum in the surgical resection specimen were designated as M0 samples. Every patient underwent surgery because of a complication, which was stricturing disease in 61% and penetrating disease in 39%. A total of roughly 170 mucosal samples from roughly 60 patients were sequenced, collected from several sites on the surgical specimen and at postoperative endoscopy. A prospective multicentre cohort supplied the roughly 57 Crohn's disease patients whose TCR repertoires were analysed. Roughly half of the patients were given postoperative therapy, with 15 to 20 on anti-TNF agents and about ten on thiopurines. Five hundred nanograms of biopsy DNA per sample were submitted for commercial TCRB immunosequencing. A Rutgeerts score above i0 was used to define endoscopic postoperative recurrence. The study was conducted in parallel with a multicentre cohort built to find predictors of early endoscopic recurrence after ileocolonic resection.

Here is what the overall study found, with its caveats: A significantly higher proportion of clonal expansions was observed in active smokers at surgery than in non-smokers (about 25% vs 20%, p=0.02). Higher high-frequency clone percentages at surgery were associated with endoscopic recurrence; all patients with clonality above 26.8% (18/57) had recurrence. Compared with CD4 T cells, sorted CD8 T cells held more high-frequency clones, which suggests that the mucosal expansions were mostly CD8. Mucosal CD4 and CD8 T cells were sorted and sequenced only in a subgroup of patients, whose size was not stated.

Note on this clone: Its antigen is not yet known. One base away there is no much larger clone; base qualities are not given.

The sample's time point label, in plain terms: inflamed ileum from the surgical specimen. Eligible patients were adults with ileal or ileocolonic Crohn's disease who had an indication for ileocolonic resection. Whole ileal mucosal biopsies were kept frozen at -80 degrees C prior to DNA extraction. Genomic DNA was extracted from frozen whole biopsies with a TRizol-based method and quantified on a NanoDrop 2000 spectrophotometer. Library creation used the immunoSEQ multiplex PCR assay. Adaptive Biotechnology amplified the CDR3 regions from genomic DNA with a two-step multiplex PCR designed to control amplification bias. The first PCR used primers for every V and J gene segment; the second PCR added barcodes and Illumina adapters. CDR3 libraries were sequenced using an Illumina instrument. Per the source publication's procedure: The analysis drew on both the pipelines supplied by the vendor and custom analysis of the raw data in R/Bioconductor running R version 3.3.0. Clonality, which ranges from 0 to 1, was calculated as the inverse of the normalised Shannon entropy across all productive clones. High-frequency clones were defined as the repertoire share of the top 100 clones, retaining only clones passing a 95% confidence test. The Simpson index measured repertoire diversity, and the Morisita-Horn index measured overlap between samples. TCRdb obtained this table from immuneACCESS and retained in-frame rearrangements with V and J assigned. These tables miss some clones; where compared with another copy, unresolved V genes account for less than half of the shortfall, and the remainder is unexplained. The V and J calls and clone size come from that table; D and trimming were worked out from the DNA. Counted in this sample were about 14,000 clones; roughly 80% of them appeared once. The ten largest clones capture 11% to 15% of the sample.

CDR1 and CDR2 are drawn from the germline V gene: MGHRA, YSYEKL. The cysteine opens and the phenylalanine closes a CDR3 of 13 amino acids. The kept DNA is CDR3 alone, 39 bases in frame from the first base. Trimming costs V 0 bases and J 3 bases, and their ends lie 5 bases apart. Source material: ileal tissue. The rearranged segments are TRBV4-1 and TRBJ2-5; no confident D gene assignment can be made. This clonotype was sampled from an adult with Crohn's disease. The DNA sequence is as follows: TGCGCCAGCAGCCAAGACCCCGAAGAGACCCAGTACTTC. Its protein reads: CASSQDPEETQYF.